These 28 T cell receptor beta chains came from one sample sequenced in a study of beta chain features in type 1 diabetes. These receptors are not linked to any known antigen. The sequenced template was cDNA made from the entire isolated RNA. The repertoire was sequenced with immunoSEQ multiplex PCR; TCRdb's copy has only in-frame clones and lacks some. The top ten hold approximately 0.081% of the sample, which has some 240,000 clones, more than 15% seen once. Study observations and caveats: Significant though moderate, a shortening of TCRB CDR3s appeared in all four CD4+ subsets of Type 1 diabetes patients.

The material sequenced was naive CD4+ T cells from blood. Source of these receptors: a man aged 30-40 years with type 1 diabetes.

The chain uses TRBV14 and TRBJ2-1, with D hard to call. Per germline, CDR1 SGHDN and CDR2 FVKESK. The CDR3 length is 14 residues. V was clipped by 4 bases and J by 2 bases, with 9 bases between them. CDR3 in amino acids: CASSPSYTYNEQFF. The CDR3 DNA reads TGTGCCAGCAGCCCCAGCTATACCTACAATGAGCAGTTCTTC.

This clone came up a few times. V usage is TRBV29-1 and J usage is TRBJ2-7; D ambiguous. Germline V gives CDR1 SQVTM, CDR2 ANQGSEA. The CDR3 is 13 amino acids. The V end was cut by 4 bases, the J end by 1 base, with 11 bases between. CDR3 bases: TGCAGCGTTGCTATAATCCAATCCTACGAGCAGTACTTC. It translates to CSVAIIQSYEQYF.

The rearrangement joins TRBV6-5 to TRBJ1-2; D perhaps matches TRBD1 (6 bases). This CDR3 contains 14 residues. With 5 bases removed from V and 8 bases from J, the gap between germline ends came to 18 bases. Germline-derived CDR1 and CDR2 are MNHEY and SVGAGI. The CDR3 region has the DNA TGTGCCAGCAGTCCACCAGGGAGACAGGAGGGCTACACCTTC. Translating it yields CASSPPGRQEGYTF.

The J gene is TRBJ2-7, the V gene TRBV19, with D perhaps matching TRBD2 (6 bases). CDR3 length equals 15 residues. From germline, CDR1 is LNHDA and CDR2 SQIVND (reference sequence). Between the trimmed V and J ends, which lost 7 bases and 4 bases, there was a span of 20 bases. CDR3 sequence reads: CASNTGPIGGYEQYF. CDR3 nucleotides: TGTGCCAGTAACACCGGCCCCATCGGGGGTTACGAGCAGTACTTC.

Only a few counts were recorded for this clone. The genes are TRBV25-1 and TRBJ2-1; TRBD1 aligns across 7 bases. With 1 base clipped from V and 0 bases from J, the junction kept 6 bases outside the gene matches. Germline assignment: CDR1 MGHDK and CDR2 SYGVNS. The CDR3 loop spans 17 amino acids. CDR3 sequence: CASSEFQGDSSYNEQFF. In DNA form, the CDR3 reads TGTGCCAGCAGTGAATTTCAAGGGGACAGCTCCTACAATGAGCAGTTCTTC.

The chain combines TRBV4-3 with TRBJ2-1; TRBD2 aligns across 10 bases. There are 15 residues in the CDR3. CDR1 is LGHNA, CDR2 YSLEER, per germline. J gave up 8 bases and V 0 bases, and 4 bases lay outside the gene matches. CDR3 coding DNA: TGCGCCAGCAGCCAAGAAAGCGGGAGGGGCTATGAGCAGTTCTTC. Protein: CASSQESGRGYEQFF.

This chain uses TRBV28 with TRBJ2-4; tentatively, D is TRBD1 (5 bases). The germline V gene encodes CDR1 MDHEN and CDR2 SYDVKM. The V and J ends lost 8 bases and 1 base respectively, with 12 bases between them. The CDR3 runs 14 residues. For the CDR3, the DNA is TGTGCCAGCGGGCGGAAGGGGGCCAAAAACATTCAGTACTTC. It translates to CASGRKGAKNIQYF.

This clone came up a few times. V is TRBV30 and J is TRBJ2-3; unclear D gene. The V end was cut by 1 base, the J end by 2 bases, with 10 bases between. Germline CDR1 reads GTSNPN; CDR2 reads SVGIG (reference sequence). This CDR3 comprises 14 residues. This chain's CDR3 is CAWSERTFTDTQYF. The CDR3 DNA is TGTGCCTGGAGTGAAAGGACCTTCACAGATACGCAGTATTTT.

The table lists this clone with a few counts. The V gene is TRBV10-3, the J gene TRBJ2-3, with D possibly TRBD1 on 5 matching bases. This CDR3 spans 15 amino acids. V was pared by 2 bases and J by 2 bases, with 11 bases between. Germline CDR1 is ENHRY and CDR2 is SYGVKD. The CDR3 loop is CAISEGAETTDTQYF. Here the CDR3 DNA reads TGTGCCATCAGTGAGGGGGCAGAAACCACAGATACGCAGTATTTT.

This clone has only a few counts. The chain carries TRBV29-1 and TRBJ2-7; TRBD1 or TRBD2 may be the D gene (6 bases each). CDR1 is SQVTM and CDR2 is ANQGSEA in the germline V gene. This CDR3 region has 12 residues. V lost 4 bases and J lost 5, with 12 bases in between. The CDR3 loop reads CSVATGAHEQYF. CDR3 coding DNA: TGCAGCGTTGCTACGGGGGCCCACGAGCAGTACTTC.

This chain links TRBV28 with TRBJ2-5; D ambiguous. CDR3 length: 12 amino acids. Germline CDR1 MDHEN, CDR2 SYDVKM. V was shortened by 5 bases and J by 4 bases, with 8 bases between the two germline ends. The CDR3 loop reads CASSISLETQYF. CDR3 sequence (DNA): TGTGCCAGCAGTATATCCCTAGAGACCCAGTACTTC. The whole variable domain, remainder taken from reference TRBV28 and TRBJ2-5, is DVKVTQSSRYLVKRTGEKVFLECVQDMDHENMFWYRQDPGLGLRLIYFSYDVKMKEKGDIPEGYSVSREKKERFSLILESASTNQTSMYLCASSISLETQYFGPGTRLLVL.

In this sample, this clone turned up a few times. The gene calls are TRBV2 and TRBJ2-3; tentative D call: TRBD1 (6 bases). CDR1 and CDR2 from the germline V gene are SNHLY and FYNNEI. CDR3 length: 12 amino acids. V dropped 5 bases and J dropped 3 bases, with 6 bases sitting between them. Written as DNA, the CDR3 is TGTGCCAGCAGTCAGGGGACAGATACGCAGTATTTT. Its protein product is CASSQGTDTQYF.

The chain employs TRBV18 and TRBJ2-2; D is unresolved. CDR1 KGHSH and CDR2 LQKENI come from the germline V gene. Deletions cut 3 bases from V and 1 base from J, with 6 bases between. There are 14 residues in the CDR3. The CDR3 DNA is TGTGCCAGCTCACCCGAATGGAACACCGGGGAGCTGTTTTTT. This codes for CASSPEWNTGELFF. The full variable domain, rest sourced from reference TRBV18 and TRBJ2-2, is NAGVMQNPRHLVRRRGQEARLRCSPMKGHSHVYWYRQLPEEGLKFMVYLQKENIIDESGMPKERFSAEFPKEGPSILRIQQVVRGDSAAYFCASSPEWNTGELFFGEGSRLTVL.

This clone was seen more than once but under ten times. The genes are TRBV7-9 and TRBJ1-3; D remains unclear. CDR3 length equals 16 residues. Germline V gene data show CDR1 as SEHNR and CDR2 as FQNEAQ (reference sequence). V dropped 5 bases and J dropped 0 bases, with 14 bases sitting between them. The CDR3: CASSPPGRISGNTIYF. As DNA, the CDR3 is TGTGCCAGCAGCCCTCCTGGACGGATCTCTGGAAACACCATATATTTT. Combining the CDR3 with reference TRBV7-9 and TRBJ1-3 gives the whole variable domain DTGVSQNPRHKITKRGQNVTFRCDPISEHNRLYWYRQTLGQGPEFLTYFQNEAQLEKSRLLSDRFSAERPKGSFSTLEIQRTEQGDSAMYLCASSPPGRISGNTIYFGEGSWLTVV.

The table lists this clone with a few counts. This chain uses TRBV7-9 with TRBJ2-7, with a possible D match to TRBD1 (6 bases). V was clipped by 7 bases and J by 0 bases, with 13 bases between them. This CDR3 comprises 14 residues. Germline CDR1 SEHNR, CDR2 FQNEAQ (reference sequence). The CDR3 is CASTPDSISYEQYF. CDR3 sequence (DNA): TGTGCCAGCACCCCGGACAGCATCTCCTACGAGCAGTACTTC. The full variable domain, with the rest looked up from reference TRBV7-9 and TRBJ2-7, is DTGVSQNPRHKITKRGQNVTFRCDPISEHNRLYWYRQTLGQGPEFLTYFQNEAQLEKSRLLSDRFSAERPKGSFSTLEIQRTEQGDSAMYLCASTPDSISYEQYFGPGTRLTVT.

The chain couples TRBV5-1 to TRBJ2-7, with 8 bases matching TRBD2. V trimming: 2 bases; J trimming: 0 bases; junction bases outside the gene matches: 4. Germline V gene lookup returns CDR1 SGHRS and CDR2 YFSETQ. The CDR3 has 15 amino acids. The CDR3 loop is CASSFIAGSSYEQYF. CDR3 nucleotide sequence: TGCGCCAGCAGCTTCATAGCGGGGAGCTCCTACGAGCAGTACTTC.

This clone occurred a few times. V usage is TRBV10-3 and J usage is TRBJ2-5; D is possibly TRBD2 (6 bases). The germline V and J ends were trimmed by 3 bases and 4 bases, with 12 bases remaining between them. This CDR3 is built from 14 residues. Germline V lookup: CDR1 ENHRY, CDR2 SYGVKD. CDR3 nucleotides: TGTGCCATCAGTGATGGGACTGGAGGAGAGACCCAGTACTTC. Translating it yields CAISDGTGGETQYF.

V usage is TRBV2 and J usage is TRBJ1-2; D remains unclear. The length of the CDR3 is 10 residues. Per germline, CDR1 SNHLY and CDR2 FYNNEI. Trimming shortened V by 4 bases and J by 8 bases, and 5 bases separated the two germline ends. For the CDR3, the DNA is TGTGCCAGCAGTGTGGGCGGCTACACCTTC. Protein: CASSVGGYTF.

This rearrangement joins TRBV6-5 to TRBJ2-7; 10 bases fit TRBD1. Germline values: CDR1 MNHEY, CDR2 SVGAGI. V gave up 5 bases and J gave up 8 bases; unmatched junction bases: 9. The CDR3 covers 14 residues. The CDR3 spells CASSRTGGNLQQYF. In DNA, the CDR3 is TGTGCCAGCAGTCGGACAGGGGGAAACCTACAGCAGTACTTC.

This clone occurred a few times. V is TRBV14 and J is TRBJ1-1; D remains unclear. The V and J ends lost 3 bases and 7 bases respectively, with 12 bases between them. The germline V gene encodes CDR1 SGHDN and CDR2 FVKESK. The length of the CDR3 is 13 residues. The CDR3 reads CASSQGEGFEAFF. The CDR3 bases are TGTGCCAGCAGCCAGGGCGAGGGATTTGAAGCTTTCTTT. Using reference TRBV14 and TRBJ1-1 for the parts outside the CDR3, the full variable domain is EAGVTQFPSHSVIEKGQTVTLRCDPISGHDNLYWYRRVMGKEIKFLLHFVKESKQDESGMPNNRFLAERTGGTYSTLKVQPAELEDSGVYFCASSQGEGFEAFFGQGTRLTVV.

This clone turned up a few times. The chain couples TRBV7-9 to TRBJ2-7, with D perhaps TRBD1 or TRBD2 (5 bases each). This CDR3 is built from 15 residues. The V gene's germline CDR1 is SEHNR and CDR2 FQNEAQ (reference sequence). Trimming shortened V by 5 bases and J by 3 bases, and 17 bases separated the two germline ends. The CDR3, as DNA: TGTGCCAGCAGCCTGGGACCGACAGCCGTCTACGAGCAGTACTTC. Its translation is CASSLGPTAVYEQYF.

This chain uses TRBV29-1 with TRBJ2-7; 8 bases line up with TRBD2. J lost 3 bases, V lost 7 bases, and 5 bases had no gene match. The CDR3 has 12 amino acids. CDR1 is SQVTM and CDR2 is ANQGSEA in the germline V gene. The CDR3 is CSAVAGSYEQYF. Here the CDR3 DNA reads TGCAGCGCCGTAGCGGGGAGCTACGAGCAGTACTTC.

A few counts support this clone. The chain couples TRBV28 to TRBJ2-1, with TRBD2 matching 8 bases. CDR3 length: 15 amino acids. Germline CDR1 MDHEN, CDR2 SYDVKM. With V trimmed by 6 bases and J by 9 bases, 13 bases remained unmatched. The CDR3 region has the DNA TGTGCCAGCAGGGGCGGGGCTAGCGGGTTGGTTGAGCAGTTCTTC. Its translation: CASRGGASGLVEQFF.

There are a few counts of this clone. The chain employs TRBV7-9 and TRBJ2-1, with 10 nucleotides matching TRBD2. After removal of 2 bases from V and 8 bases from J, the junction contained 9 bases not matched to a gene. This CDR3 has 16 amino acids. Germline-derived CDR1 and CDR2 are SEHNR and FQNEAQ (reference sequence). The CDR3: CASSLPLAGASDEQFF. The DNA of the CDR3 is TGTGCCAGCAGCTTACCCCTAGCGGGAGCTAGTGATGAGCAGTTCTTC.

The CDR3 DNA sequence: TGCAGCGCTATAGCGGGATCCTACAATGAGCAGTTCTTC. Translating gives CSAIAGSYNEQFF. The V call is TRBV29-1, the J call TRBJ2-1; 8 bases agree with TRBD2. Trimming cost V 7 bases and J 1 base; bases outside gene matches: 3. CDR1 SQVTM and CDR2 ANQGSEA come from the germline V gene. CDR3 length: 13 amino acids.

This clone was observed a handful of times. The V call is TRBV7-3, the J call TRBJ2-1; unclear D gene. Deletions cut 0 bases from V and 7 bases from J, with 13 bases between. Germline assignment: CDR1 SGHTA and CDR2 FQGTGA. This CDR3 is built from 15 residues. The CDR3 sequence: CASSLTGYLGNEQFF. The CDR3 nucleotides are TGTGCCAGCAGCTTAACGGGCTATCTCGGAAATGAGCAGTTCTTC. Based on the CDR3 plus reference TRBV7-3 and TRBJ2-1, the full variable domain is GAGVSQTPSNKVTEKGKYVELRCDPISGHTALYWYRQSLGQGPEFLIYFQGTGAADDSGLPNDRFFAVRPEGSVSTLKIQRTERGDSAVYLCASSLTGYLGNEQFFGPGTRLTVL.

This clone appeared a few times. The chain combines TRBV7-2 with TRBJ1-2; D is possibly TRBD1 (5 bases). The CDR3 covers 14 residues. V was pared by 3 bases and J by 2 bases, with 10 bases between. Germline CDR1 reads SGHTA; CDR2 reads FQGNSA. The CDR3 spells CASSFGGDNYGYTF. The CDR3 DNA is TGTGCCAGCAGCTTTGGGGGAGACAACTATGGCTACACCTTC. Variable domain in full (rest from reference TRBV7-2 and TRBJ1-2): GAGVSQSPSNKVTEKGKDVELRCDPISGHTALYWYRQSLGQGLEFLIYFQGNSAPDKSGLPSDRFSAERTGGSVSTLTIQRTQQEDSAVYLCASSFGGDNYGYTFGSGTRLTVV.

This clone has more than one count but fewer than ten. The chain links TRBV4-1 to TRBJ1-2; D call uncertain. The CDR3 covers 14 residues. Germline V gene lookup returns CDR1 MGHRA and CDR2 YSYEKL. Trimming stripped 0 bases from V and 4 bases from J, with 9 bases between. The CDR3 region is CASSQERKGYGYTF. The CDR3 DNA is TGCGCCAGCAGCCAAGAGAGGAAGGGCTATGGCTACACCTTC.